This TCR beta chain was sequenced in a study of T-cell reconstitution after alpha-beta-depleted transplantation in children. Library preparation (for TCRbeta) was performed with unique molecular identifiers. TCRdb redid the calling of the PCR reads with MiXCR, one entry per CDR3 protein. The sample has about 500,000 distinct CDR3 sequences, 30% to 35% seen once. This clonotype has more than one count but fewer than ten. The length of the CDR3 is 13 residues. Trimming took off 1 base at V and 3 bases at J, with 7 bases between the two ends. The germline gives CDR1 SGHDN, CDR2 FVKESK. Sequenced material: PBMCs from the stem cell graft donor, taken from the stem cell graft. The TCR was taken from a human donor who donated a stem cell graft to a child with aplastic anemia. The chain is built from TRBV14 and TRBJ2-7; D not resolved. The CDR3, as DNA: TGTGCCAGCAGCCAAGGAAGGAGCTACGAGCAGTACTTC. This sequence encodes CASSQGRSYEQYF.